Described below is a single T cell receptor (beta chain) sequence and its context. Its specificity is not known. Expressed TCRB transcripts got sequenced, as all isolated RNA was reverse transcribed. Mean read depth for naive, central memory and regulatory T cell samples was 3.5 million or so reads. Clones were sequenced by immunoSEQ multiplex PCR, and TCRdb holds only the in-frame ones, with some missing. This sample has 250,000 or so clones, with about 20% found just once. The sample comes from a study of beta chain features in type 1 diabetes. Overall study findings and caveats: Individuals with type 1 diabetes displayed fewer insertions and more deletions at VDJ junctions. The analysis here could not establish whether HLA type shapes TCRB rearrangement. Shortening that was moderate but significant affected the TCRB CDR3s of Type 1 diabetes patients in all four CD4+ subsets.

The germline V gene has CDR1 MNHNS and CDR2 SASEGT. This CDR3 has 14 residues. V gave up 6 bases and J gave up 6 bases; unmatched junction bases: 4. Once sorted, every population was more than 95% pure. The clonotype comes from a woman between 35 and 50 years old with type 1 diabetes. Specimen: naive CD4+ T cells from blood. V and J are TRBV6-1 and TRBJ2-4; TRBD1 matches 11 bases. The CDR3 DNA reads TGTGCCAGCAGACCCGGGACAGGGGGAAACATTCAGTACTTC. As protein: CASRPGTGGNIQYF.